The T cell receptor (beta chain) under discussion was sequenced for a study of blood T cell repertoires in COVID-19. The overall study: The study drew acute and convalescent COVID-19 samples from the United States, Italy and Spain. Nucleic acid was either cDNA or gDNA, and it came from T cells, B-cell-depleted T cells, or PBMCs.

Per germline, CDR1 SGHDT and CDR2 YYEEEE. Trimming shortened V by 1 base and J by 8 bases, and 12 bases separated the two germline ends. The CDR3 length is 13 residues. Original methodology: Amplification of reference gene primers provided the estimated nucleated cell counts. Libraries were prepared by immunoSEQ multiplex PCR; TCRdb keeps only in-frame clonotypes and omits some of them. For V, J and clone size, that table is used; D and trimming come from the DNA. The table includes approximately 16,000 clones, about nine tenths detected once. The sample consisted of peripheral blood. The TCR comes from a human donor in a cohort sampled during active COVID-19. V gene TRBV5-6 combines with J gene TRBJ1-2; tentative D call: TRBD1 (6 bases). CDR3 sequence (DNA): TGTGCCAGCAGCTTGTCGGCAGGGGAAGGCTACACCTTC. Translation: CASSLSAGEGYTF.